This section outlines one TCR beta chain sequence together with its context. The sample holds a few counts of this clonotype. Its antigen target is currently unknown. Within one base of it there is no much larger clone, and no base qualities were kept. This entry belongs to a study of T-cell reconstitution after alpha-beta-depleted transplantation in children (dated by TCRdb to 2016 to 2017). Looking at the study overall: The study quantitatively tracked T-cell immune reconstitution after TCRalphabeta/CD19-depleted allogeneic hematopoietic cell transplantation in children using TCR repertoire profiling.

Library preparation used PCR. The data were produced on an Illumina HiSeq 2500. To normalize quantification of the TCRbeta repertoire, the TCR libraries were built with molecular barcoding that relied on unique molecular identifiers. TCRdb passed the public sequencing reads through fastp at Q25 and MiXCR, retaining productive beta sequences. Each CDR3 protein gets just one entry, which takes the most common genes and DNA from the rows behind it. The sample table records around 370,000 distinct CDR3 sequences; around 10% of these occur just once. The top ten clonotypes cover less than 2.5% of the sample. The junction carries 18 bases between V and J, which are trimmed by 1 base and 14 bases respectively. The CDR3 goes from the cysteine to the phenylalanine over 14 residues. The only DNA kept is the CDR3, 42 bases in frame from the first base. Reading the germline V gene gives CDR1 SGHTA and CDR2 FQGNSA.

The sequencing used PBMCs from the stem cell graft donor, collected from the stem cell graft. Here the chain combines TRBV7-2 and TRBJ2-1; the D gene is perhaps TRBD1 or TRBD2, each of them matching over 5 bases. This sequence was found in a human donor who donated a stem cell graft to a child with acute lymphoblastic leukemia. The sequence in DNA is TGTGCCAGCAGCTTAGGGGGGACCAACCGATGGAAGTTCTTC. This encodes CASSLGGTNRWKFF. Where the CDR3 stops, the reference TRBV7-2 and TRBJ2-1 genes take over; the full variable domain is GAGVSQSPSNKVTEKGKDVELRCDPISGHTALYWYRQSLGQGLEFLIYFQGNSAPDKSGLPSDRFSAERTGGSVSTLTIQRTQQEDSAVYLCASSLGGTNRWKFFGPGTRLTVL.